The 8 T cell receptor beta chains presented below share a single source sample, sequenced in a study of T-cell reconstitution after alpha-beta-depleted transplantation in children. Unique molecular identifiers were incorporated when the TCRbeta library was constructed. Via MiXCR, TCRdb re-called the PCR reads, giving one row per CDR3 protein. The sample includes around 76,000 distinct CDR3 sequences, roughly 20% of them seen just once. This sample comprised PBMCs, mostly from graft donor cells, obtained 360 days after TCRalphabeta/CD19-depleted stem cell transplant. These TCRs come from a male patient aged 2 to 9 who had a stem cell transplant for acute lymphoblastic leukemia, so the T cells may come from the graft donor.

The DNA for the CDR3 is TGTGCCAGCAGCCCCCAAAGGATAGCGGGAGTCCAAGAGACCCAGTACTTC. Its translation: CASSPQRIAGVQETQYF. The rearrangement uses TRBV7-9 and TRBJ2-5; 9 bases map to TRBD2. The CDR3 runs 17 residues. J was trimmed by 1 base and V by 5 bases; bases with no gene match: 11. CDR1 and CDR2 (germline): SEHNR, FQNEAQ (reference sequence). Full variable domain (missing parts from reference TRBV7-9 and TRBJ2-5): DTGVSQNPRHKITKRGQNVTFRCDPISEHNRLYWYRQTLGQGPEFLTYFQNEAQLEKSRLLSDRFSAERPKGSFSTLEIQRTEQGDSAMYLCASSPQRIAGVQETQYFGPGTRLLVL.

This clonotype has just a few counts. The V gene is TRBV5-1, the J gene TRBJ2-3, with a tentative D call TRBD1 (5 bases). The V gene's germline CDR1 is SGHRS and CDR2 YFSETQ. The V end was cut by 0 bases, the J end by 4 bases, with 12 bases between. The CDR3 runs 15 residues. The CDR3 spells CASSLGGARADTQYF. The CDR3 DNA sequence: TGCGCCAGCAGCTTGGGGGGCGCTCGTGCAGATACGCAGTATTTT.

This clonotype came up a few times. The gene calls are TRBV5-5 and TRBJ1-2; D is perhaps TRBD1 (6 bases). Germline assignment: CDR1 SGHKS and CDR2 YYEKEE (reference sequence). Trimming pared 4 bases from V and 8 bases from J, leaving 24 bases between. This CDR3 comprises 16 residues. The DNA for the CDR3 is TGTGCCAGCAGCCCCGGGGCCCCATCAGGGGCTATGGGCTACACCTTC. Translation gives CASSPGAPSGAMGYTF.

This clonotype has a handful of counts. This chain joins TRBV2 and TRBJ2-7; D gene unclear. The CDR3 is made up of 14 amino acids. Germline values: CDR1 SNHLY, CDR2 FYNNEI. Deletions cut 6 bases from V and 0 bases from J, with 12 bases between. DNA for the CDR3: TGTGCCAGCAGGGCCGTGAAGATCTCCTACGAGCAGTACTTC. This encodes CASRAVKISYEQYF. The entire variable domain, with the rest obtained from reference TRBV2 and TRBJ2-7, is as follows: EPEVTQTPSHQVTQMGQEVILRCVPISNHLYFYWYRQILGQKVEFLVSFYNNEISEKSEIFDDQFSVERPDGSNFTLKIRSTKLEDSAMYFCASRAVKISYEQYFGPGTRLTVT.

This sequence joins TRBV6-5 and TRBJ2-7; 8 bases are a match to TRBD1. Per germline, CDR1 MNHEY and CDR2 SVGAGI. The CDR3 is 16 residues long. V shed 0 bases and J 9 bases; nucleotides not matched to a gene: 13. This CDR3 is CASSYSFSQQGARQYF. Written as DNA, the CDR3 is TGTGCCAGCAGTTACTCCTTCTCGCAGCAGGGGGCGCGGCAGTACTTC.

The sample holds a few counts of this clonotype. This chain links TRBV11-2 with TRBJ2-3, with D maybe TRBD1 (5 bases). The V and J ends lost 5 bases and 4 bases respectively, with 25 bases between them. The CDR3 is made up of 18 amino acids. Germline CDR1 reads SGHAT; CDR2 reads FQNNGV. The CDR3 DNA follows: TGTGCCAGCAGCCCAGGGCGAGGCAGATGGCGAAGACCAGATACGCAGTATTTT. It codes for CASSPGRGRWRRPDTQYF.

This clonotype was detected ten times or more. The chain has TRBV18 and TRBJ2-3, with D unclear. CDR3 length: 15 residues. Germline V gene lookup returns CDR1 KGHSH and CDR2 LQKENI. The V end was cut by 4 bases, the J end by 2 bases, with 13 bases between. The CDR3 sequence: CASSRATYHTDTQYF. DNA for the CDR3: TGTGCCAGCTCACGGGCTACCTATCACACAGATACGCAGTATTTT.

The sample holds many counts of this clonotype. This chain links TRBV10-3 with TRBJ2-7; D call uncertain. The CDR3 sequence is 15 residues long. In germline, CDR1 is ENHRY, CDR2 SYGVKD. V was pared by 3 bases and J by 0 bases, with 12 bases between. CDR3 bases: TGTGCCATCAGTGACGGTCCGAGAAGCTCCTACGAGCAGTACTTC. Its translation: CAISDGPRSSYEQYF.